The clone carrying this TCR beta chain was counted once. This sample is part of a study of patients and donors after allogeneic stem cell transplantation. TCRdb analysed the RT-PCR reads with MiXCR anew, one entry per CDR3 protein. The table has some 880,000 distinct CDR3 sequences, over 15% seen once; the top ten hold about 6%. The CDR3 contains 13 residues. Trimming shortened V by 6 bases and J by 0 bases, and 9 bases separated the two germline ends. The germline gives CDR1 MNHEY, CDR2 SMNVEV (reference sequence). The clonotype was recovered from a human donor who was either an allogeneic HSCT recipient or a stem cell or donor lymphocyte infusion donor (not recorded which). It is not recorded whose cells these are; they may come from a transplant donor. The rearrangement joins TRBV27 to TRBJ2-7, with no clear D. Material for sequencing was blood, either unsorted or a sorted T cell fraction (not recorded which). The DNA of the CDR3 is TGTGCCAGCAGGCCCTCGGGCTCCTACGAGCAGTACTTC. This codes for CASRPSGSYEQYF.